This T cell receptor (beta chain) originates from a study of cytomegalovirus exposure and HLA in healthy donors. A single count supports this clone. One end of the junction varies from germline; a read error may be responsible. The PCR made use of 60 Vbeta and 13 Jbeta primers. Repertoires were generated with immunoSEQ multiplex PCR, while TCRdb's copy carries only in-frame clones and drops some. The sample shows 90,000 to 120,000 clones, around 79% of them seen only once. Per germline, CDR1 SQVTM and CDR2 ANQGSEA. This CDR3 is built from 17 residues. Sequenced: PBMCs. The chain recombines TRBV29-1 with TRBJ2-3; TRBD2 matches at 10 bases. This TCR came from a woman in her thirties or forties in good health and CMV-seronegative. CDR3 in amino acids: CSVGFPSSGRAPDTQYF. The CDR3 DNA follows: TGCAGCGTTGGTTTCCCGTCTAGCGGGAGAGCCCCAGATACGCAATATTTT.